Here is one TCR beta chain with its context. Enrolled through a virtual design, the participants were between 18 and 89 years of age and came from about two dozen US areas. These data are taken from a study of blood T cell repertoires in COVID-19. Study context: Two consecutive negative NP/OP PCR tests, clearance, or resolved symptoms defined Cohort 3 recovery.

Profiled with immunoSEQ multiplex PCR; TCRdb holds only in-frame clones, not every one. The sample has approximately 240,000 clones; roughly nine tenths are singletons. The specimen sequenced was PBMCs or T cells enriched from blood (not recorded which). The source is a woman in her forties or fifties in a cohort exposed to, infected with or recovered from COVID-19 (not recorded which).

The CDR3 DNA reads TGCGCCAGCAGCCAAGTCGCGGGAACTTTAGAGCAGTACTTC. This translates into CASSQVAGTLEQYF. The V call is TRBV4-3, the J call TRBJ2-7; D possibly corresponds to TRBD2 (6 bases). The V end lost 1 base, the J end lost 7 bases, and 14 bases lay between the germline ends. This CDR3 has 14 residues. CDR1 is LGHNA and CDR2 is YSLEER in the germline V gene.